These 7 T cell receptor beta chains share one sample of origin, sequenced in a study of OX40 agonist ivuxolimab in advanced cancers. The data were produced by immunoSEQ multiplex PCR, yet TCRdb's version contains in-frame clones alone and is incomplete. The profile covers 100,000 or so clones, with approximately 85% appearing a single time and roughly 3.8% taken by the ten largest. Here the sequenced sample was CD4+ or CD8+ T cells sorted from blood, taken in a trial of the OX40 agonist ivuxolimab. Receptors were obtained from an adult with an advanced solid tumor such as melanoma, head and neck, liver or kidney cancer.

V and J are TRBV18 and TRBJ2-1; 7 nucleotides agree with TRBD2. The junction had 3 bases not matched to a gene; V was cut back by 3 bases and J by 4 bases. Germline V gene data show CDR1 as KGHSH and CDR2 as LQKENI. The CDR3 runs to 14 residues. CDR3 nucleotides: TGTGCCAGCTCACCCCCGGGAGGATACAATGAGCAGTTCTTC. It is translated as CASSPPGGYNEQFF.

V is TRBV30 and J is TRBJ2-5, with D hard to call. The CDR3 runs to 13 residues. The V gene lost 2 bases and the J gene lost 5 bases, with 12 bases spanning the gap. Germline CDR1 reads GTSNPN; CDR2 reads SVGIG (reference sequence). The CDR3 DNA sequence: TGTGCCTGGAGTATAGGGCTGCCTGAGACCCAGTACTTC. Translation gives CAWSIGLPETQYF.

V is TRBV11-2 and J is TRBJ2-7; D is undetermined. The CDR3 covers 12 residues. Germline loops: CDR1 SGHAT, CDR2 FQNNGV. V gave up 3 bases and J gave up 4 bases, with 7 bases separating them. Here the CDR3 reads CASSFRLYEQYF. CDR3 DNA sequence: TGTGCCAGCAGCTTCCGGCTATACGAGCAGTACTTC. The entire variable domain, with the rest obtained from reference TRBV11-2 and TRBJ2-7, is as follows: EAGVAQSPRYKIIEKRQSVAFWCNPISGHATLYWYQQILGQGPKLLIQFQNNGVVDDSQLPKDRFSAERLKGVDSTLKIQPAKLEDSAVYLCASSFRLYEQYFGPGTRLTVT.

The gene calls are TRBV28 and TRBJ2-7, with D possibly TRBD1 on 5 matching bases. V lost 5 bases, J lost 0 bases, and 11 bases lay in between. Germline CDR1 and CDR2: MDHEN and SYDVKM. The CDR3 has 14 residues. CDR3 sequence reads: CASSVSGNSYEQYF. The CDR3 DNA follows: TGTGCCAGCAGTGTTTCAGGGAACTCCTACGAGCAGTACTTC.

This rearrangement joins TRBV9 to TRBJ2-7; no clear D. CDR3 length: 12 residues. Per the germline V gene, CDR1 is SGDLS and CDR2 is YYNGEE. V was trimmed by 3 bases and J by 4 bases, leaving 8 bases between them. The CDR3 coding sequence is TGTGCCAGCAGCGACGACGGTTACGAGCAGTACTTC. The encoded protein is CASSDDGYEQYF.

This clone was seen more than once but under ten times. The rearrangement uses TRBV5-4 and TRBJ1-4; tentative D call: TRBD1 (6 bases). CDR1 and CDR2 (germline): SGHNT, YYREEE (reference sequence). Trimming stripped 3 bases from V and 8 bases from J, with 14 bases between. This CDR3 region has 14 residues. CDR3 nucleotide sequence: TGTGCCAGCAGCTCTCGACAGGTCGGGGAAAAACTGTTTTTT. It is translated as CASSSRQVGEKLFF.

The chain couples TRBV4-2 to TRBJ2-7; TRBD2 is a possible D gene (5 bases). The CDR3 runs 16 residues. Trimming pared 1 base from V and 7 bases from J, leaving 20 bases between. Per germline, CDR1 LGHNA and CDR2 YNFKEQ. The CDR3 reads CASSQAPIEAVREQYF. CDR3 sequence (DNA): TGTGCCAGCAGCCAAGCCCCGATAGAAGCGGTGAGAGAGCAGTACTTC.